A selection of T cell receptor beta chains follows, all from one sample in a study of patients and donors after allogeneic stem cell transplantation. MiXCR, applied by TCRdb to the RT-PCR reads, yields one record per CDR3 protein. The table lists about 960,000 distinct CDR3 sequences, roughly 18% of them singletons. Sample: blood, either unsorted or a sorted T cell fraction (not recorded which). The receptors originated from a human donor who was either an allogeneic HSCT recipient or a stem cell or donor lymphocyte infusion donor (not recorded which). It is not recorded whose cells these are; they may come from a transplant donor. CDR3s include the opening cysteine and the closing phenylalanine or tryptophan. The order of the fields is J gene, clone size, V gene, D gene, CDR3 DNA, CDR3 protein. D genes are given only for firm matches. The listing skips clone size in some rows; elsewhere it reads once, few, many or a size class.

J gene: TRBJ2-7
clone size: few
V gene: TRBV27
D gene: NA
CDR3 DNA: TGTGCCAGCAGCGGTACAGGGCTCGAGCAGTACTTC
CDR3 protein: CASSGTGLEQYF

J gene: TRBJ2-7
clone size: few
V gene: TRBV12-3/TRBV12-4
D gene: NA
CDR3 DNA: TGTGCCAGCAGTTTCCTAAACTACGAGCAGTACTTC
CDR3 protein: CASSFLNYEQYF

J gene: TRBJ2-3
clone size: few
V gene: TRBV12-3/TRBV12-4
D gene: NA
CDR3 DNA: TGTGCCAGCAGTTTTGGGCGGGTTGACACAGATACGCAGTATTTT
CDR3 protein: CASSFGRVDTDTQYF

J gene: TRBJ2-1
clone size: few
V gene: TRBV7-3
D gene: NA
CDR3 DNA: TGTGCCAGCAGCCTCGGGACGTACTCCTACAATGAGCAGTTCTTC
CDR3 protein: CASSLGTYSYNEQFF

J gene: TRBJ1-2
clone size: few
V gene: TRBV25-1
D gene: NA
CDR3 DNA: TGTGCCAGCAGCGATCATACACGGGATCTCTATGGCTACACCTTC
CDR3 protein: CASSDHTRDLYGYTF

J gene: TRBJ2-7
clone size: few
V gene: TRBV18
D gene: NA
CDR3 DNA: TGTGCCAGCTCACCAGGACTGCAGGCCTACGAGCAGTACTTC
CDR3 protein: CASSPGLQAYEQYF

J gene: TRBJ1-1
clone size: NA
V gene: TRBV18
D gene: NA
CDR3 DNA: TGTGCCAGCTCTCTCGGGGAGCCTGAAGCTTTCTTT
CDR3 protein: CASSLGEPEAFF

J gene: TRBJ1-3
clone size: few
V gene: TRBV6-1
D gene: NA
CDR3 DNA: TGTGCCAGCAGTCCAGATTTGGCCGGAAACACCATATATTTT
CDR3 protein: CASSPDLAGNTIYF

J gene: TRBJ1-1
clone size: many
V gene: TRBV12-3/TRBV12-4
D gene: NA
CDR3 DNA: TGTGCCAGCAGTTTAGCCAGGGGATGGAGCACTGAAGCTTTCTTT
CDR3 protein: CASSLARGWSTEAFF

J gene: TRBJ1-2
clone size: few
V gene: TRBV5-6
D gene: NA
CDR3 DNA: TGTGCCAGCAGCTTTTTTTCGGGGCCGAACTATGGCTACACCTTC
CDR3 protein: CASSFFSGPNYGYTF

J gene: TRBJ2-3
clone size: few
V gene: TRBV11-3
D gene: TRBD2
CDR3 DNA: TGTGCCAGCAGCTTAGGCGGGAGCTTTGGCACAGATACGCAGTATTTT
CDR3 protein: CASSLGGSFGTDTQYF

J gene: TRBJ2-5
clone size: NA
V gene: TRBV18
D gene: NA
CDR3 DNA: TGTGCCAGCTCACCTAGGATGGGGGAGACCCAGTACTTC
CDR3 protein: CASSPRMGETQYF

J gene: TRBJ2-2
clone size: many
V gene: TRBV20-1
D gene: TRBD2
CDR3 DNA: TGCAGTGCTAGAGGACCGGGACTAGCGGCCGGGGAGCTGTTTTTT
CDR3 protein: CSARGPGLAAGELFF

J gene: TRBJ2-1
clone size: NA
V gene: TRBV24-1
D gene: NA
CDR3 DNA: TGTGCCACCAGCGAAGCGGGTCCTACCATGGGGAATGAGCAGTTCTTC
CDR3 protein: CATSEAGPTMGNEQFF

J gene: TRBJ2-7
clone size: few
V gene: TRBV6-5
D gene: TRBD1
CDR3 DNA: TGTGCCAGCAGTTCCGGGACAGGGGGCAGGTACGAGCAGTACTTC
CDR3 protein: CASSSGTGGRYEQYF

J gene: TRBJ2-7
clone size: NA
V gene: TRBV3-1
D gene: TRBD2
CDR3 DNA: TGTGCCAGCAGCCACGAGACTAGCGGGAGGGCCTACGAGCAGTACTTC
CDR3 protein: CASSHETSGRAYEQYF

J gene: TRBJ2-1
clone size: few
V gene: TRBV9
D gene: TRBD2
CDR3 DNA: TGTGCCAGCAGCGTAGCTAGGGCTAGCGGCCGTGGGGAGCAGTTCTTC
CDR3 protein: CASSVARASGRGEQFF

J gene: TRBJ2-3
clone size: NA
V gene: TRBV6-1
D gene: NA
CDR3 DNA: TGTGCCAGCAGACCCGGACAAACCTTCACAGATACGCAGTATTTT
CDR3 protein: CASRPGQTFTDTQYF

J gene: TRBJ2-2
clone size: NA
V gene: TRBV20-1
D gene: NA
CDR3 DNA: TGCAGTGCTAGGGTACTGATGGACGGCGCGAACACCGGGGAGCTGTTTTTT
CDR3 protein: CSARVLMDGANTGELFF

J gene: TRBJ1-2
clone size: few
V gene: TRBV29-1
D gene: NA
CDR3 DNA: TGCAGCGTTCCGTCAGGGACGACCTATGGCTACACCTTC
CDR3 protein: CSVPSGTTYGYTF

J gene: TRBJ2-3
clone size: many
V gene: TRBV6-6
D gene: NA
CDR3 DNA: TGTGCCATCCGGGGTGTTAGGGGAAATACGCAGTATTTT
CDR3 protein: CAIRGVRGNTQYF

J gene: TRBJ1-1
clone size: NA
V gene: TRBV11-2
D gene: NA
CDR3 DNA: TGTGCCAGCAGGCGCTTTGGGAGTGATGAAGCTTTCTTT
CDR3 protein: CASRRFGSDEAFF